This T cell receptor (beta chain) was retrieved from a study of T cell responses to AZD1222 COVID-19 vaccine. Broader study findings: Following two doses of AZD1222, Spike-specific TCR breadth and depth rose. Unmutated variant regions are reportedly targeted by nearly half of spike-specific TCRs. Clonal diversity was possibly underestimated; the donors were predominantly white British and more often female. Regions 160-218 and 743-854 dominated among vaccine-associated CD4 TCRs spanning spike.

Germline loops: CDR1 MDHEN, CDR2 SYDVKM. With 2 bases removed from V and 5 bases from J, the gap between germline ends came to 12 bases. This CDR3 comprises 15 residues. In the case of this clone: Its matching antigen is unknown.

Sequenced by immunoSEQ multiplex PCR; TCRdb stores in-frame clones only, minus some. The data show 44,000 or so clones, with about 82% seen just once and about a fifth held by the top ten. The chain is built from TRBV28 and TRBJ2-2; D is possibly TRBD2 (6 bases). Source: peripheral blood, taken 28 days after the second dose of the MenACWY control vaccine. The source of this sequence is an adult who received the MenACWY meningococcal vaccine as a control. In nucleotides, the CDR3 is TGTGCCAGCAGTTTACTCGGGAGCGGGACCGGGGAGCTGTTTTTT. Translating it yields CASSLLGSGTGELFF.